The 14 T cell receptor beta chains below all came from one sample that was sequenced in a study of cytomegalovirus exposure and HLA in healthy donors. The PCR had 60 Vbeta and 13 Jbeta primers. Clones were sequenced by immunoSEQ multiplex PCR, and TCRdb holds only the in-frame ones, with some missing. This sample has some 120,000 clones, with over 60% found just once. The sample consisted of PBMCs. These receptors came from a human donor in good health.

This clone came up once. The V gene is TRBV5-1, the J gene TRBJ2-2; 9 bases align to TRBD1. The CDR3 sequence is 14 residues long. V lost 4 bases and J lost 5; bases outside the gene matches: 3. Germline V gene sequence: CDR1 SGHRS, CDR2 YFSETQ. The CDR3 coding sequence is TGCGCCAGCAGCGCGGGACAGGGTACCGGGGAGCTGTTTTTT. It translates to CASSAGQGTGELFF.

Comments on this clone: Mismatch with germline at one junction end may stem from a read error. V usage is TRBV7-9 and J usage is TRBJ1-4; maybe TRBD1 (6 bases). The CDR3 has 16 amino acids. Germline V CDR1 and CDR2: SEHNR, FQNEAQ (reference sequence). CDR3 sequence: CSSSTPERDIDEKLFF. The CDR3 DNA reads as TGTTCCAGCAGCACACCCGAGAGGGACATTGATGAAAAACTGTTTTTT.

The V and J genes are TRBV5-1 and TRBJ1-2, with D tentatively TRBD1 (5 bases). Trimming removed 1 base at V and 3 bases at J, with 13 bases between. Germline assignment: CDR1 SGHRS and CDR2 YFSETQ. The CDR3 contains 15 residues. The CDR3 sequence: CASSLFRAKDYGYTF. Here the CDR3 DNA reads TGCGCCAGCAGCTTGTTCAGGGCGAAGGACTATGGCTACACCTTC.

This chain links TRBV10-3 with TRBJ2-3; 7 bases line up with TRBD2. Unmatched junction bases numbered 16, after V lost 10 bases and J lost 6 bases. Germline assignment: CDR1 ENHRY and CDR2 SYGVKD. The CDR3 extends over 15 amino acids. CDR3 in amino acids: CATSPLAGVIDTQYF. The CDR3 nucleotides are TGTGCCACCAGCCCTCTCGCGGGAGTGATTGATACGCAGTATTTT.

The chain uses TRBV28 and TRBJ1-5, with D possibly matching TRBD1 (5 bases). Trimming took 5 bases from V and 9 from J, leaving 14 bases between them. The CDR3 consists of 13 residues. Germline lookup yields CDR1 MDHEN and CDR2 SYDVKM. The CDR3 is CASSPGDFGPQHF. The DNA for the CDR3 is TGTGCCAGCAGTCCCGGGGACTTTGGGCCCCAGCATTTT. Supplemented by reference TRBV28 and TRBJ1-5, the full variable domain reads DVKVTQSSRYLVKRTGEKVFLECVQDMDHENMFWYRQDPGLGLRLIYFSYDVKMKEKGDIPEGYSVSREKKERFSLILESASTNQTSMYLCASSPGDFGPQHFGDGTRLSIL.

The chain combines TRBV29-1 with TRBJ2-7; 7 bases fit TRBD1. The V and J ends lost 1 base and 0 bases, in that order; junction bases with no gene match: 3. Germline assignment: CDR1 SQVTM and CDR2 ANQGSEA. The CDR3 consists of 14 residues. The CDR3 sequence is CSVEATGSSYEQYF. The DNA of the CDR3 is TGCAGCGTTGAAGCGACAGGGAGCTCCTACGAGCAGTACTTC.

This chain uses TRBV19 with TRBJ2-7; 8 nucleotides match TRBD2. CDR1 is LNHDA, CDR2 SQIVND, per germline (reference sequence). J lost 3 bases, V lost 5 bases, and 9 bases had no gene match. This CDR3 has 15 residues. The CDR3 DNA follows: TGTGCCAGTAGTGTGAGCGGGAGATCTTTCTACGAGCAGTACTTC. Translation: CASSVSGRSFYEQYF.

The chain is built from TRBV27 and TRBJ2-7, with 7 bases fitting TRBD2. The CDR3 length is 14 residues. Per the germline V gene, CDR1 is MNHEY and CDR2 is SMNVEV (reference sequence). V dropped 8 bases and J dropped 2; count of bases not matched to a gene: 9. In DNA form, the CDR3 reads TGTGCCAGCGGCGGGGTAGCGGGTGCCTACGAGCAGTACTTC. Translation: CASGGVAGAYEQYF.

This clone has only a few counts. V usage is TRBV29-1 and J usage is TRBJ2-3; 8 nucleotides align to TRBD1. The CDR3 length is 14 residues. Germline CDR1 reads SQVTM; CDR2 reads ANQGSEA. V was pared by 7 bases and J by 0 bases, with 6 bases of the junction left unmatched. For the CDR3, the DNA is TGCAGCGCCCCCGGGACAGGTAGCACAGATACGCAGTATTTT. Translated: CSAPGTGSTDTQYF.

A few counts support this clone. The V gene is TRBV19, the J gene TRBJ2-2, with D unclear. Germline CDR1 LNHDA, CDR2 SQIVND (reference sequence). The CDR3 is 14 residues long. V was trimmed by 2 bases and J by 1 base, leaving 5 bases between them. Here the CDR3 reads CASSIPVNTGELFF. CDR3 nucleotides: TGTGCCAGTAGTATACCGGTGAACACCGGGGAGCTGTTTTTT.

CDR3 amino acids: CASSLGGTGANEQFF. DNA of the CDR3: TGTGCCAGCAGCTTGGGGGGGACAGGGGCCAATGAGCAGTTCTTC. The J gene is TRBJ2-1, the V gene TRBV5-4, with 10 nucleotides matching TRBD1. Looked up from germline, CDR1 is SGHNT and CDR2 is YYREEE (reference sequence). The length of the CDR3 is 15 residues. V trimming: 0 bases; J trimming: 6 bases; junction bases outside the gene matches: 3. Variable domain in full (rest from reference TRBV5-4 and TRBJ2-1): ETGVTQSPTHLIKTRGQQVTLRCSSQSGHNTVSWYQQALGQGPQFIFQYYREEENGRGNFPPRFSGLQFPNYSSELNVNALELDDSALYLCASSLGGTGANEQFFGPGTRLTVL.

This clone was picked up a small number of times. This sequence joins TRBV9 and TRBJ1-1, with D possibly being TRBD1 (5 bases). The V gene's germline CDR1 is SGDLS and CDR2 YYNGEE. This CDR3 contains 15 residues. Trimming took off 0 bases at V and 5 bases at J, with 14 bases between the two ends. Written as DNA, the CDR3 is TGTGCCAGCAGCGTAGCTTCAGGCAGGGTGACTGAAGCTTTCTTT. The encoded protein is CASSVASGRVTEAFF. The full variable domain, completed using reference TRBV9 and TRBJ1-1, is DSGVTQTPKHLITATGQRVTLRCSPRSGDLSVYWYQQSLDQGLQFLIQYYNGEERAKGNILERFSAQQFPDLHSELNLSSLELGDSALYFCASSVASGRVTEAFFGQGTRLTVV.

DNA of the CDR3: TGTGCCAGCCTGCCGGGGGGAGGACACGAGCAGTACTTC. It encodes CASLPGGGHEQYF. The chain uses TRBV2 and TRBJ2-7; the match to TRBD2 covers 7 bases. Germline trimming cut 8 bases from V and 5 bases from J; bases unmatched to any gene: 9. The V gene's germline CDR1 is SNHLY and CDR2 FYNNEI. The CDR3 is 13 amino acids.

This clone was detected a few times. The rearrangement joins TRBV5-1 to TRBJ2-5; D may be TRBD2 (7 bases). The CDR3 consists of 16 residues. V was shortened by 2 bases and J by 2 bases, with 16 bases between the two germline ends. Germline loops: CDR1 SGHRS, CDR2 YFSETQ. The CDR3 DNA sequence: TGCGCCAGCAGCTTCGCGGGGAGGGGGGAACAAGAGACCCAGTACTTC. It yields the protein CASSFAGRGEQETQYF.